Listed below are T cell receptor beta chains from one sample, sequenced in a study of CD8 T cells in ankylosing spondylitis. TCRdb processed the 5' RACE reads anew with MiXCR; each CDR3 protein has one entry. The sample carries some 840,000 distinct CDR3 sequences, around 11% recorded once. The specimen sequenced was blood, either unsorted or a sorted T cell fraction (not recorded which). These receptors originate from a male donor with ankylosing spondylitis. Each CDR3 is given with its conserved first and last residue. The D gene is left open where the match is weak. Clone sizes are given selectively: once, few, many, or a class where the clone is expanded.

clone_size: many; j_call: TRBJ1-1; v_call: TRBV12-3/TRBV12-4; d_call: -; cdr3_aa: CASSFRLMNTEAFF; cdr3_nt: TGTGCCAGCAGTTTTAGGTTGATGAACACTGAAGCTTTCTTT
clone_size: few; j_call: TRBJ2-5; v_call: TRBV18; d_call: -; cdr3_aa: CASSPGTGPGTQYF; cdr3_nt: TGTGCCAGCTCACCAGGCACGGGACCAGGGACCCAGTACTTC
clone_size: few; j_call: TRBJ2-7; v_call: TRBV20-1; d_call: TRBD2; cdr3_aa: CSASGLAGFYEQYF; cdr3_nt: TGCAGTGCTAGTGGGCTAGCGGGATTCTACGAGCAGTACTTC
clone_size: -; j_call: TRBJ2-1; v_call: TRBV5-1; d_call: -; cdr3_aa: CASSLDGPHYNEQFF; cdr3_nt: TGCGCCAGCAGCTTAGATGGGCCTCACTACAATGAGCAGTTCTTC
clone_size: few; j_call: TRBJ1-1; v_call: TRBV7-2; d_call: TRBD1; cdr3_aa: CASSPPGTGATGGAFF; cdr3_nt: TGTGCCAGCAGCCCCCCCGGGACAGGGGCTACGGGTGGAGCTTTCTTT
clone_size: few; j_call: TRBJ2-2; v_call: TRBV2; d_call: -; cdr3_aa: CASSERLLTGELFF; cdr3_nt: TGTGCCAGCAGTGAAAGGCTTTTGACCGGGGAGCTGTTTTTT
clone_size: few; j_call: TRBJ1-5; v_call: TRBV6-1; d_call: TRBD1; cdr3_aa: CASRLHRDRYDQPQHF; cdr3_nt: TGTGCCAGCAGACTACACCGGGACAGGTACGATCAGCCCCAGCATTTT
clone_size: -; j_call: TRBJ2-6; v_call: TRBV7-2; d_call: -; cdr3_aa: CASSPSRAGANVLTF; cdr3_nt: TGTGCCAGCAGCCCTTCGAGAGCCGGGGCCAACGTCCTGACTTTC
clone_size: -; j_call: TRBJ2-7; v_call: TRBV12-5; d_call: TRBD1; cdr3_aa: CASGLGTGDEQYF; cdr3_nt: TGTGCTAGTGGTTTGGGGACAGGGGACGAGCAGTACTTC
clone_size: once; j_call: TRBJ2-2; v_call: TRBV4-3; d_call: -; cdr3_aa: CASSQDANTGELFF; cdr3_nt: TGCGCCAGCAGCCAAGATGCCAACACCGGGGAGCTGTTTTTT
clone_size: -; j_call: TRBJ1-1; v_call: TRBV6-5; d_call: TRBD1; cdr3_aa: CASIRTGGPTFF; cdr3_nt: TGTGCCAGCATACGGACAGGGGGCCCAACTTTCTTT
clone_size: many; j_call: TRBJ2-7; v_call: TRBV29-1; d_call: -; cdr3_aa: CSVPGQSFYEQYF; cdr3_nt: TGCAGCGTACCGGGCCAGTCTTTCTACGAGCAGTACTTC
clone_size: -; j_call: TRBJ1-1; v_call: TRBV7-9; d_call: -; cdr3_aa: CASSLAGARAFF; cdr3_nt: TGTGCCAGCAGCTTAGCTGGCGCTAGGGCTTTCTTT
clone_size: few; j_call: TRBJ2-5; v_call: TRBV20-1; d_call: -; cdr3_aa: CSVRSRGQETQYF; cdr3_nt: TGCAGTGTTAGATCTAGGGGCCAAGAGACCCAGTACTTC
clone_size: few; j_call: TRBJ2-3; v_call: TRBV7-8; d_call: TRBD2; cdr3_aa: CASSLAGRALRDF; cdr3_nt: TGTGCCAGCAGCTTAGCGGGGAGGGCCCTCAGGGATTTT
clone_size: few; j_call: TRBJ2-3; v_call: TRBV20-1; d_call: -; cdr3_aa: CSGGDLNTDTQYF; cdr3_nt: TGCAGTGGAGGGGACTTAAACACAGATACGCAGTATTTT
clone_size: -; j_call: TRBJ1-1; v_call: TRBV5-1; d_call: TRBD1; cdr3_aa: CASSSAGTGVLAEAFF; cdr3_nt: TGCGCCAGCAGCTCGGCCGGGACAGGGGTTCTTGCTGAAGCTTTCTTT
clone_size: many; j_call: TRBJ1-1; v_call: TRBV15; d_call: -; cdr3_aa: CATSRERWNTEAFF; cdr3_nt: TGTGCCACCAGCAGAGAAAGGTGGAACACTGAAGCTTTCTTT
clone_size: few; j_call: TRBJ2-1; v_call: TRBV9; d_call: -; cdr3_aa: CASSVGGIGEQFF; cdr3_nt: TGTGCCAGCAGCGTAGGAGGGATAGGTGAGCAGTTCTTC
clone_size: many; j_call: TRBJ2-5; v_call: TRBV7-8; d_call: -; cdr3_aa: CASSLDRRRRTQYF; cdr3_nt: TGTGCCAGCAGCTTAGATAGACGCCGAAGGACCCAGTACTTC
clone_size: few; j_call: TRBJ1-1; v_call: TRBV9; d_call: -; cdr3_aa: CASSVDALMNTEAFF; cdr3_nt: TGTGCCAGCAGCGTAGACGCACTAATGAACACTGAAGCTTTCTTT
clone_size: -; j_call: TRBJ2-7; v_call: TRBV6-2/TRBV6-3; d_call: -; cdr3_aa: CASTKGISLEQYF; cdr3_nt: TGTGCCAGCACCAAGGGGATTTCCTTGGAGCAGTACTTC
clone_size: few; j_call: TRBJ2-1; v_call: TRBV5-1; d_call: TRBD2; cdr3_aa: CASSFLSPGLLNEQFF; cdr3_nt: TGCGCCAGCAGCTTTCTATCCCCGGGACTACTAAATGAGCAGTTCTTC
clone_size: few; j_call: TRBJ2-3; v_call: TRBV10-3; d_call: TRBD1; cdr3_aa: CAIRGQRGNTQYF; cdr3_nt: TGTGCCATCAGGGGACAGCGAGGAAATACGCAGTATTTT
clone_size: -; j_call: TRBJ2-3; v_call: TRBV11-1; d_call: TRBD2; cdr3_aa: CASSSFSGGTDTQYF; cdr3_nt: TGTGCCAGCAGCTCCTTTAGCGGGGGCACAGATACGCAGTATTTT
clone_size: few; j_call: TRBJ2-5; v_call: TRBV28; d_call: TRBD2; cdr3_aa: CASTSLWGRGETQYF; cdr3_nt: TGTGCCAGCACCTCCCTTTGGGGGAGGGGAGAGACCCAGTACTTC
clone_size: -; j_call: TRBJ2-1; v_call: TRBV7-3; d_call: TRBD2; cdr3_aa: CASSTLGLAVGNEQFF; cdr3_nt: TGTGCCAGCAGCACACTCGGACTAGCGGTCGGGAATGAGCAGTTCTTC
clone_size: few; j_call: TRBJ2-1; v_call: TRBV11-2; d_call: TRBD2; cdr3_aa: CASSLRLAGVNEQFF; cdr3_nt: TGTGCCAGCAGCTTACGACTAGCGGGAGTCAATGAGCAGTTCTTC
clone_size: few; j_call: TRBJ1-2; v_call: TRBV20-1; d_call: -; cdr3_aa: CSARDVPLNYGYTF; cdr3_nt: TGCAGTGCTAGAGACGTACCCCTAAACTATGGCTACACCTTC
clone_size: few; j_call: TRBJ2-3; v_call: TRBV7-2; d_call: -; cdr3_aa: CASSQRQRTDTQYF; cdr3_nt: TGTGCCAGCAGCCAAAGACAGCGGACAGATACGCAGTATTTT
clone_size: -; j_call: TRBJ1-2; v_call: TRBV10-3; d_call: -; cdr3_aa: CAINWQGIYGYTF; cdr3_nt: TGTGCCATCAACTGGCAGGGCATCTATGGCTACACCTTC
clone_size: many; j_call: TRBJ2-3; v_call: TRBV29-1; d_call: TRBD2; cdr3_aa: CSVAFRREESTDTQYF; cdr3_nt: TGCAGCGTTGCATTTAGGCGGGAGGAAAGCACAGATACGCAGTATTTT
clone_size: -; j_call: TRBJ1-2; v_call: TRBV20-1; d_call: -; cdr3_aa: CSAREGAAGYTF; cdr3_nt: TGCAGTGCTAGAGAGGGGGCAGCCGGCTACACCTTC
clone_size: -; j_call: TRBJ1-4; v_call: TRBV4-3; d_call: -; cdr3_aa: CASSRLGATNEKLFF; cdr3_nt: TGCGCCAGCAGCCGGCTTGGTGCAACTAATGAAAAACTGTTTTTT
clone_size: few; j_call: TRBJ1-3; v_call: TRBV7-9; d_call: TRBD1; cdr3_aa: CASSLAGGERNTIYF; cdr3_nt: TGTGCCAGCAGCTTAGCAGGGGGCGAAAGAAACACCATATATTTT
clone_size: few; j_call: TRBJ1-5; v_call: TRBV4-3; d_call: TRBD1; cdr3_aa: CASSQYSRGAADGNQPQHF; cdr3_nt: TGCGCCAGCAGCCAATATTCCAGGGGGGCGGCCGATGGCAATCAGCCCCAGCATTTT
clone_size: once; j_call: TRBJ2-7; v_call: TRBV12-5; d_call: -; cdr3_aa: CASARERTALSYEQYF; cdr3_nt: TGTGCTAGTGCTCGGGAGAGGACTGCCCTAAGCTACGAGCAGTACTTC
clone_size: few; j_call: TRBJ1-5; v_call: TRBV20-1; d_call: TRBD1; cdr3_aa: CSAGQGADNQPQHF; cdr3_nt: TGCAGTGCCGGCCAGGGGGCGGACAATCAGCCCCAGCATTTT
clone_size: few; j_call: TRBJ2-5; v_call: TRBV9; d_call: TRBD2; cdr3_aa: CASSVQAGVGETQYF; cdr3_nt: TGTGCCAGCTCCGTGCAGGCGGGAGTGGGGGAGACCCAGTACTTC
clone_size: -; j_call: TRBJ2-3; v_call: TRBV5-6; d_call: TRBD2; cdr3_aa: CASSWGLAGGPSTDTQYF; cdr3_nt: TGTGCCAGCAGCTGGGGACTAGCGGGAGGTCCTAGCACAGATACGCAGTATTTT
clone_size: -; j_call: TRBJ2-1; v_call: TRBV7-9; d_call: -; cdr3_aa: CASSRRSSPEQFF; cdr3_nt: TGTGCCAGCAGCCGACGTTCGAGCCCTGAGCAGTTCTTC
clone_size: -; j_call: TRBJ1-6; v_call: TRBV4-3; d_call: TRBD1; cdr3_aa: CASSLTGDSSPLHF; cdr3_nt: TGCGCCAGCAGCCTTACAGGGGATAGCTCACCCCTCCACTTT